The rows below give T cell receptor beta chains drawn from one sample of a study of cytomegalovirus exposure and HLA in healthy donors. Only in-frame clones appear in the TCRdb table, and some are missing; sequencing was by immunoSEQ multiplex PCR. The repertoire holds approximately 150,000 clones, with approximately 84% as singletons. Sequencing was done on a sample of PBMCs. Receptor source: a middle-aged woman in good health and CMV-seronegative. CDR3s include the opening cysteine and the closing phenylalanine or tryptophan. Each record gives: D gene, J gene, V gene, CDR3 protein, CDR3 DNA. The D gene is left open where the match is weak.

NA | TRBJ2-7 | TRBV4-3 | CASSQDRSNEQYF | TGCGCCAGCAGCCAAGACAGGTCCAACGAGCAGTACTTC
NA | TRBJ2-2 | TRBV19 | CASSNQGSTGELFF | TGTGCCAGTAGTAATCAGGGGAGCACCGGGGAGCTGTTTTTT
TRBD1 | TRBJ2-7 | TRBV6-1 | CASKTGTGTYEQYF | TGTGCCAGCAAAACCGGGACAGGGACCTACGAGCAGTACTTC
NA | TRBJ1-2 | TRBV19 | CASNKGKGYDGYTF | TGTGCCAGTAATAAGGGGAAGGGGTACGATGGCTACACCTTC
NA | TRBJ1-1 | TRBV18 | CASSQQNTEAFF | TGTGCCAGCTCACAACAGAACACTGAAGCTTTCTTT
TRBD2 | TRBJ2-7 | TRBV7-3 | CASSCPRLADQQYF | TGTGCCAGCAGCTGCCCCAGACTAGCGGACCAGCAGTACTTC
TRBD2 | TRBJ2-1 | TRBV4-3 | CASSQDNPTSGRRSYNEQFF | TGCGCCAGCAGCCAAGATAATCCGACTAGCGGGAGGAGGTCCTACAATGAGCAGTTCTTC
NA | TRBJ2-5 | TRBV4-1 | CASSQFSGVQETQYF | TGCGCCAGCAGCCAATTTTCAGGGGTACAAGAGACCCAGTACTTC
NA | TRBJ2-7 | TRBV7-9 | CASSLAIGDEQYF | TGTGCCAGCAGCTTAGCGATCGGGGACGAGCAGTACTTC
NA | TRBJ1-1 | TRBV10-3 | CAISERGINTEAFF | TGTGCCATCAGTGAGAGGGGGATAAACACTGAAGCTTTCTTT
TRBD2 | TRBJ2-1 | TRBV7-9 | CASSSHGGGTLEQFF | TGTGCCAGCAGCTCCCATGGGGGAGGGACCCTGGAGCAGTTCTTC
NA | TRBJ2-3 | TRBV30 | CAWSVRGGADTQYF | TGTGCCTGGAGTGTACGAGGAGGGGCAGATACGCAGTATTTT
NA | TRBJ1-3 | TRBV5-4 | CASSLEGSGNTIYF | TGTGCCAGCAGCTTGGAGGGGTCTGGAAACACCATATATTTT
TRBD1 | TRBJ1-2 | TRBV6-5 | CASSPGGWHGYTF | TGTGCCAGCAGCCCAGGGGGCTGGCATGGCTACACCTTC
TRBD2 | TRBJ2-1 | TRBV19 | CASSMGLAYEQFF | TGTGCCAGTAGTATGGGACTAGCGTACGAGCAGTTCTTC
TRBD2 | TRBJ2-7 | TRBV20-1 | CSALAGFGQYF | TGCAGTGCCCTAGCGGGATTTGGGCAGTACTTC
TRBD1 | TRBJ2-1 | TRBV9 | CASSHGQTGAPPGNEQFF | TGTGCCAGCAGCCACGGCCAGACAGGGGCCCCTCCTGGCAATGAGCAGTTCTTC
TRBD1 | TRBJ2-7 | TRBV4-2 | CASSQEVGQGGEQYF | TGTGCCAGCAGCCAAGAGGTGGGACAGGGAGGCGAGCAGTACTTC
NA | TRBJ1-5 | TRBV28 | CASSEGLGGGNQPQHF | TGTGCCAGCAGTGAGGGGTTGGGGGGTGGGAATCAGCCCCAGCATTTT
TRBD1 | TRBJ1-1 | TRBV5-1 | CASSLVDREVTEAFF | TGCGCCAGCAGCTTGGTAGACAGGGAAGTTACTGAAGCTTTCTTT
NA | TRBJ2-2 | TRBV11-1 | CASSLGLTGELFF | TGTGCCAGCAGCTTAGGACTCACCGGGGAGCTGTTTTTT
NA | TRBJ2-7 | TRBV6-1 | CASSENRVRTYEQYF | TGTGCCAGCAGTGAGAATAGGGTGAGGACTTACGAGCAGTACTTC
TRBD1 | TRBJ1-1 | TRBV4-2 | CASSRTGQGLTEAFF | TGTGCCAGCAGCCGCACGGGACAGGGTTTAACTGAAGCTTTCTTT
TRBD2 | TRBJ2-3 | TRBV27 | CASRDGGADTQYF | TGTGCCAGCAGGGATGGGGGGGCAGATACGCAGTATTTT
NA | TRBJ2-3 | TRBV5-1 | CASSLGLTDTDTQYF | TGCGCCAGCAGCTTGGGACTTACCGACACAGATACGCAGTATTTT
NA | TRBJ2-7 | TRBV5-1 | CASSLSASSRSYEQYF | TGCGCCAGCAGCTTGTCTGCGTCTAGCCGCTCCTACGAGCAGTACTTC
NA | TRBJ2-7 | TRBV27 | CASRGDTYEQYF | TGTGCCAGCAGGGGCGACACCTACGAGCAGTACTTC
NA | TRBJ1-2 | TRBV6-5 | CASSGVQGYGYTF | TGTGCCAGCAGCGGGGTACAGGGCTATGGCTACACCTTC
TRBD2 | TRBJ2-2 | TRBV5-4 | CASSKSGSRYTGELFF | TGTGCCAGCAGCAAGAGCGGGAGTCGGTACACCGGGGAGCTGTTTTTT
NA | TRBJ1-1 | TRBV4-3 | CASSQDDRTAQNTEAFF | TGCGCCAGCAGCCAAGATGACCGTACAGCTCAGAACACTGAAGCTTTCTTT